One and the same sample provided the 32 T cell receptor beta chains below, sequenced in a study of T cell repertoires in cytomegalovirus infection. TCRdb re-analysed the reads in MiXCR, keeping a single row per CDR3 protein. The sample has roughly 150,000 distinct CDR3 sequences, around a quarter seen once. The specimen was PBMCs. The receptor set was obtained from a human donor in good health (CMV status not recorded). Some clones in this sample may be carry-over from other donors' samples.

This clonotype was counted only a few times. The genes are TRBV2 and TRBJ2-5; possible D gene TRBD2, 6 bases. There are 17 residues in the CDR3. With 2 bases removed from V and 5 bases from J, the gap between germline ends came to 21 bases. Germline-derived CDR1 and CDR2 are SNHLY and FYNNEI. The CDR3 region has the DNA TGTGCCAGCAGTGAAACAGGAGGGCGGGGCCGAGGGGAGACCCAGTACTTC. Its protein product is CASSETGGRGRGETQYF.

This clonotype was detected a few times. This sequence joins TRBV3-1 and TRBJ2-1, with 10 positions matching TRBD2. The CDR3 extends over 15 amino acids. V gave up 2 bases and J gave up 8 bases; unmatched junction bases: 6. Germline V gene sequence: CDR1 LGHDT, CDR2 YNNKEL (reference sequence). CDR3 region: CASSQQAGGSDEQFF. The CDR3 coding sequence is TGTGCCAGCAGCCAACAAGCGGGAGGGTCAGATGAGCAGTTCTTC.

The sample holds a few counts of this clonotype. The chain employs TRBV6-2 or TRBV6-3 and TRBJ2-2, with 10 bases identical to TRBD2. The CDR3 is made up of 19 amino acids. Germline assignment: CDR1 MNHEY and CDR2 SVGEGT. Trimming took 5 bases from V and 5 from J; bases not matched to a gene: 17. CDR3 sequence (DNA): TGTGCCAGCAGTCCCTTCCCTCTAGCGGGAGCTGAGGGGACCGGGGAGCTGTTTTTT. Translating gives CASSPFPLAGAEGTGELFF.

V is TRBV6-5 and J is TRBJ2-1; D possibly corresponds to TRBD2 (6 bases). V gave up 6 bases and J gave up 7 bases, with 19 bases separating them. This CDR3 region has 15 residues. Germline lookup yields CDR1 MNHEY and CDR2 SVGAGI. The DNA of the CDR3 is TGTGCCAGCAGCCGGGAGAGGGCCAGGAATAATGAGCAGTTCTTC. The encoded protein is CASSRERARNNEQFF.

This clonotype has ten or more counts. The V call is TRBV28, the J call TRBJ1-3; D is uncertain. This CDR3 contains 15 residues. Germline lookup yields CDR1 MDHEN and CDR2 SYDVKM. Between the trimmed V and J ends, which lost 8 bases and 0 bases, there was a span of 14 bases. CDR3 sequence reads: CASHSGYHSGNTIYF. The CDR3 DNA reads as TGTGCCAGCCATTCCGGTTATCACTCTGGAAACACCATATATTTT.

V and J are TRBV10-3 and TRBJ1-1, with D possibly matching TRBD1 (6 bases). V dropped 3 bases and J dropped 2 bases, with 13 bases sitting between them. This CDR3 has 15 residues. Germline V gene data show CDR1 as ENHRY and CDR2 as SYGVKD. CDR3 nucleotides: TGTGCCATCAGTGACCCACAGGGTTCCAACACTGAAGCTTTCTTT. It is translated as CAISDPQGSNTEAFF.

J is TRBJ2-5 and V is TRBV2, with TRBD1 matching 8 bases. The germline gives CDR1 SNHLY, CDR2 FYNNEI. Trimming at V came to 1 base and at J to 5 bases, leaving 9 bases not matched to a gene. This CDR3 region has 16 residues. CDR3 sequence (DNA): TGTGCCAGCAGTGAAGAGGGGACAGGTTGGAGGGAGACCCAGTACTTC. Protein sequence: CASSEEGTGWRETQYF.

About this clonotype itself: A much larger clone lies a single base off, so this may be a read error. This chain uses TRBV12-3 or TRBV12-4 with TRBJ1-1, with unresolved D. This CDR3 region has 12 residues. V lost 2 bases to trimming and J lost 3 bases, with 4 bases between them. The CDR3 here is CASSLRYTEAFF. The CDR3 bases are TGTGCCAGCAGTTTAAGGTACACTGAAGCTTTCTTT.

In its sample, this clonotype was seen many times. The chain uses TRBV7-2 and TRBJ1-5; TRBD1 aligns across 8 bases. V dropped 5 bases and J dropped 6; count of bases not matched to a gene: 3. CDR3 size: 13 residues. In germline, CDR1 is SGHTA, CDR2 FQGNSA. CDR3 region: CASSPDRGQPQHF. Here the CDR3 DNA reads TGTGCCAGCAGCCCTGACAGGGGTCAGCCCCAGCATTTT.

The chain couples TRBV19 to TRBJ1-5; the D is unclear. CDR1 is LNHDA, CDR2 SQIVND, per germline (reference sequence). V lost 5 bases and J lost 0, with 8 bases in between. This CDR3 has 14 residues. The CDR3 sequence is CASSVDLSNQPQHF. The CDR3 DNA sequence: TGTGCCAGTAGTGTGGACCTTAGCAATCAGCCCCAGCATTTT.

The rearrangement uses TRBV6-2 or TRBV6-3 and TRBJ2-7; D is unclear. The CDR3 sequence is 13 residues long. V lost 4 bases and J 3 bases, leaving 10 bases between the germline ends. Germline V gene data show CDR1 as MNHEY and CDR2 as SVGEGT. CDR3 in DNA: TGTGCCAGCAGTTGGGTTGAGGTCTACGAGCAGTACTTC. Protein sequence: CASSWVEVYEQYF.

The genes are TRBV10-3 and TRBJ1-5; the D gene is possibly TRBD1 (5 bases). The CDR3 spans 13 residues. V shed 4 bases and J shed 6 bases, with 10 bases lying between them. CDR1 is ENHRY, CDR2 SYGVKD, per germline. The CDR3 loop reads CAISVGDGQPQHF. Here the CDR3 DNA reads TGTGCCATCAGTGTAGGGGATGGTCAGCCCCAGCATTTT.

The table lists this clonotype with many counts. The V gene is TRBV7-2, the J gene TRBJ1-4, with D possibly being TRBD1 (5 bases). V was trimmed by 0 bases and J by 3 bases, leaving 8 bases between them. Germline loops: CDR1 SGHTA, CDR2 FQGNSA. The CDR3 extends over 15 amino acids. CDR3 in DNA: TGTGCCAGCAGCTTAGCGCAGGGAGCTAATGAAAAACTGTTTTTT. Its protein is CASSLAQGANEKLFF.

This clonotype was counted ten times or more. This rearrangement joins TRBV7-2 to TRBJ2-1, with TRBD2 matching over 13 bases. The V gene end was trimmed by 1 base and the J gene end by 5 bases; junction bases not matched to a gene: 2. CDR1 is SGHTA, CDR2 FQGNSA, per germline. The CDR3 consists of 16 residues. CDR3 nucleotide sequence: TGTGCCAGCAGCTTAGGAGGGACTAGCGGGAACAATGAGCAGTTCTTC. Translation gives CASSLGGTSGNNEQFF.

This clonotype occurred a few times. The chain carries TRBV6-2 or TRBV6-3 and TRBJ1-5; D unresolved. The CDR3 sequence is 17 residues long. Germline V gives CDR1 MNHEY, CDR2 SVGEGT. V lost 4 bases and J lost 0, with 16 bases in between. The DNA for the CDR3 is TGTGCCAGCAGTTTCCCCTTGGGAAGTATTAGCAATCAGCCCCAGCATTTT. It is translated as CASSFPLGSISNQPQHF.

This clonotype showed up just a few times. The chain couples TRBV10-3 to TRBJ2-1, with D uncertain. CDR1 ENHRY and CDR2 SYGVKD come from the germline V gene. V lost 4 bases and J lost 9, with 16 bases in between. This CDR3 has 14 residues. CDR3 DNA: TGTGCCATCAGTGCCTCTTCGGCTTTGGGTGAGCAGTTCTTC. This gives the protein CAISASSALGEQFF.

This clonotype was counted only a few times. This chain connects TRBV19 to TRBJ2-5, with 11 bases lining up with TRBD2. This CDR3 has 16 amino acids. Losses at the gene ends were 5 bases for V and 5 bases for J; bases not matched to a gene: 10. Germline CDR1 and CDR2: LNHDA and SQIVND (reference sequence). The CDR3 coding sequence is TGTGCCAGTAGTTCAAGACTAGCGGGGACCTTGGAGACCCAGTACTTC. Its protein product is CASSSRLAGTLETQYF.

This clonotype occurred a few times. The gene calls are TRBV7-9 and TRBJ2-2; 10 bases line up with TRBD2. V trimming: 4 bases; J trimming: 5 bases; junction bases outside the gene matches: 7. Germline lookup yields CDR1 SEHNR and CDR2 FQNEAQ (reference sequence). This CDR3 spans 16 amino acids. The DNA for the CDR3 is TGTGCCAGCAGCTGGCTAGCGGGAGCGAGAACCGGGGAGCTGTTTTTT. The encoded protein is CASSWLAGARTGELFF.

Ten or more counts support this clonotype. The chain employs TRBV7-2 and TRBJ1-1, with D maybe TRBD1 (5 bases). V was pared by 1 base and J by 1 base, with 7 bases between. The CDR3 consists of 14 residues. In germline, CDR1 is SGHTA, CDR2 FQGNSA. The CDR3 nucleotides are TGTGCCAGCAGCTTAGGCAGGGAGAACACTGAAGCTTTCTTT. The encoded protein is CASSLGRENTEAFF.

The chain employs TRBV7-2 and TRBJ2-1; D is ambiguous. V shed 5 bases and J shed 9 bases, with 14 bases lying between them. The CDR3 spans 13 residues. Germline-derived CDR1 and CDR2 are SGHTA and FQGNSA. The CDR3 DNA is TGTGCCAGCAGCCCAGCCTCCTTAGGTGAGCAGTTCTTC. Translated: CASSPASLGEQFF.

This clonotype has ten or more counts. J is TRBJ2-3 and V is TRBV28, with 11 bases identical to TRBD1. The V gene end was trimmed by 6 bases and the J gene end by 6 bases; junction bases not matched to a gene: 14. The CDR3 contains 17 residues. Looked up from germline, CDR1 is MDHEN and CDR2 is SYDVKM. The DNA of the CDR3 is TGTGCCAGCAGGACAAATCCCGGGACAGGGGGGGGGGATACGCAGTATTTT. Its protein product is CASRTNPGTGGGDTQYF.

This clonotype has at least ten counts. The rearrangement links TRBV12-3 or TRBV12-4 to TRBJ2-3; D remains ambiguous. The length of the CDR3 is 14 residues. Trimming took off 6 bases at V and 0 bases at J, with 10 bases between the two ends. The CDR3: CASRGSASTDTQYF. DNA of the CDR3: TGTGCCAGCAGGGGCAGTGCTAGCACAGATACGCAGTATTTT.

The CDR3 nucleotides are TGTGCCACCAGGGGTTCCTACAATGAGCAGTTCTTC. Residues: CATRGSYNEQFF. This chain connects TRBV28 to TRBJ2-1; a possible D gene is TRBD1 (6 bases). V gave up 10 bases and J gave up 1 base, with 8 bases separating them. Germline CDR1 and CDR2: MDHEN and SYDVKM. The CDR3 length is 12 residues.

This clonotype was seen a few times. J is TRBJ1-5 and V is TRBV20-1; possibly TRBD1 for D (6 bases). The length of the CDR3 is 14 residues. The V end was cut by 6 bases, the J end by 0 bases, with 12 bases between. The germline CDR1 and CDR2 sequences are DFQATT and SNEGSKA (reference sequence). This chain's CDR3 is CSARQAYSNQPQHF. CDR3 nucleotide sequence: TGCAGTGCGCGACAGGCCTATAGCAATCAGCCCCAGCATTTT.

This clonotype was recorded a few times. The chain uses TRBV19 and TRBJ2-7; TRBD1 matches 7 bases. Trimming cost V 3 bases and J 3 bases; bases outside gene matches: 8. From germline, CDR1 is LNHDA and CDR2 SQIVND (reference sequence). This CDR3 region has 15 residues. The CDR3 DNA reads as TGTGCCAGTAGTATTTCCGGGACAGACAACTACGAGCAGTACTTC. Its protein is CASSISGTDNYEQYF.

This chain links TRBV25-1 with TRBJ1-2; TRBD1 is a possible D gene (5 bases). Trimming left V 2 bases short and J 2 bases short, with 9 bases between. Per germline, CDR1 MGHDK and CDR2 SYGVNS. The CDR3 sequence is 14 residues long. The CDR3: CASSEAPGNYGYTF. In DNA, the CDR3 is TGTGCCAGCAGTGAAGCTCCAGGGAACTATGGCTACACCTTC.

This rearrangement joins TRBV12-3 or TRBV12-4 to TRBJ2-2, with no clear D. V lost 3 bases to trimming and J lost 1 base, with 6 bases between them. The CDR3 is made up of 14 amino acids. The CDR3 nucleotides read TGTGCCAGCAGTTTCCTGCAGAACACCGGGGAGCTGTTTTTT. Its translation is CASSFLQNTGELFF.

This clonotype was seen more than once but under ten times. This clone may be a read error of a much larger clone one base away. The V and J genes are TRBV7-8 and TRBJ1-5, with 7 bases matching TRBD1. Germline values: CDR1 SGHVS, CDR2 FQNEAQ. V shed 5 bases and J 1 base; nucleotides not matched to a gene: 5. The CDR3 sequence is 15 residues long. CDR3 residues: CASSPDRASNQPQHF. The CDR3 coding sequence is TGTGCCAGCAGCCCCGACAGGGCCAGCAATCAGCCCCAGCATTTT.

V is TRBV29-1 and J is TRBJ2-4, with 10 bases lining up with TRBD1. This CDR3 comprises 12 residues. In germline, CDR1 is SQVTM, CDR2 ANQGSEA. The V segment lost 6 bases and the J segment 8 bases; nucleotides outside the gene matches: 4. As DNA, the CDR3 is TGCAGCGTCCTGGACAGGGGGGACATTCAGTACTTC. Translated: CSVLDRGDIQYF.

The chain is built from TRBV6-6 and TRBJ2-7; possible D gene TRBD1, 6 bases. V gave up 5 bases and J gave up 4 bases, with 18 bases separating them. CDR1 is MNHNY, CDR2 SVGAGI, per germline (reference sequence). CDR3 length: 15 amino acids. This CDR3 is CASSVLSGTRYEQYF. DNA for the CDR3: TGTGCCAGCAGTGTACTGTCCGGGACAAGATACGAGCAGTACTTC.

In its sample, this clonotype was seen many times. The chain links TRBV14 to TRBJ1-1; perhaps TRBD1 as D (6 bases). This CDR3 region has 16 residues. CDR1 and CDR2 (germline): SGHDN, FVKESK. Trimming took 4 bases from V and 1 from J, leaving 16 bases between them. The CDR3 is CASSPYLQGPNTEAFF. The DNA for the CDR3 is TGTGCCAGCAGCCCGTACCTACAGGGTCCGAACACTGAAGCTTTCTTT.

The chain's CDR3 is CASSLTPGTTETQYF. In DNA form, the CDR3 reads TGTGCCAGCTCCCTAACTCCGGGGACTACAGAGACCCAGTACTTC. This chain uses TRBV18 with TRBJ2-5; 7 bases map to TRBD2. Unmatched junction bases numbered 11, after V lost 6 bases and J lost 4 bases. From germline, CDR1 is KGHSH and CDR2 LQKENI. CDR3 length: 15 amino acids.